The 27 T cell receptor beta chains given below trace back to one sample, sequenced in a study of T cells in Graves' hyperthyroidism and ophthalmopathy. Using RNA transcripts as the source, TCR beta CDR3 regions were amplified. During a first-round RT-PCR of the TCR CDR3, the HTBI primer set was used. TCRdb reanalysed the multiplex PCR reads using MiXCR and keeps one entry per CDR3 protein. The sample lists over 250,000 distinct CDR3 sequences; 15% to 20% were seen once. The specimen was blood. Every receptor here comes from a woman aged 55-69 years with Graves' ophthalmopathy.

This clonotype came up many times. J is TRBJ1-2 and V is TRBV10-3; D possibly corresponds to TRBD1 (5 bases). CDR3 size: 14 residues. Germline V gene data show CDR1 as ENHRY and CDR2 as SYGVKD. V was cut by 0 bases and J by 6 bases, with 11 bases left in between. The CDR3 spells CAISESGLSHGYTF. The CDR3 nucleotides read TGTGCCATCAGTGAGTCGGGACTGAGTCATGGCTACACCTTC.

J is TRBJ2-5 and V is TRBV20-1; tentative D call: TRBD1 (6 bases). Trimming removed 3 bases from V and 3 bases from J, with 11 bases in between. CDR3 length: 13 amino acids. Germline V gene lookup returns CDR1 DFQATT and CDR2 SNEGSKA (reference sequence). The CDR3, as DNA: TGCAGTGCTAGTTGGACAGTCGAAGAGACCCAGTACTTC. It encodes CSASWTVEETQYF.

The chain employs TRBV2 and TRBJ2-1, with 8 bases matching TRBD2. With 8 bases clipped from V and 7 bases from J, the junction kept 7 bases outside the gene matches. Germline V gene lookup returns CDR1 SNHLY and CDR2 FYNNEI. This CDR3 contains 13 residues. Here the CDR3 reads CASQREKGNEQFF. The CDR3, as DNA: TGTGCCAGCCAGCGGGAGAAGGGGAATGAGCAGTTCTTC. The full variable domain, completed using reference TRBV2 and TRBJ2-1, is EPEVTQTPSHQVTQMGQEVILRCVPISNHLYFYWYRQILGQKVEFLVSFYNNEISEKSEIFDDQFSVERPDGSNFTLKIRSTKLEDSAMYFCASQREKGNEQFFGPGTRLTVL.

This clonotype was picked up many times. The J gene is TRBJ1-1, the V gene TRBV20-1, with 7 bases identical to TRBD1. Germline V CDR1 and CDR2: DFQATT, SNEGSKA (reference sequence). The CDR3 totals 14 residues. Trimming removed 4 bases from V and 4 bases from J; junction bases left unmatched: 9. CDR3 protein: CSANRLTGPTEAFF. The CDR3 DNA reads as TGCAGTGCTAATCGTTTGACAGGGCCCACTGAAGCTTTCTTT.

The chain couples TRBV28 to TRBJ2-3; D remains unclear. Trimming stripped 5 bases from V and 6 bases from J, with 6 bases between. The CDR3 loop spans 11 amino acids. Germline CDR1 is MDHEN and CDR2 is SYDVKM. CDR3 amino acids: CASSIRDTQYF. The CDR3, as DNA: TGTGCCAGCAGTATCCGTGATACGCAGTATTTT.

V is TRBV2 and J is TRBJ1-5; D perhaps matches TRBD1 (5 bases). The V gene's germline CDR1 is SNHLY and CDR2 FYNNEI. The CDR3 has 13 amino acids. Trimming took off 8 bases at V and 3 bases at J, with 11 bases between the two ends. The CDR3 reads CASRQTDNQPQHF. The CDR3 DNA is TGTGCCAGCCGACAGACCGACAATCAGCCCCAGCATTTT.

With regard to this clonotype: A read error may explain this, as a much larger clone is one base away. This rearrangement joins TRBV15 to TRBJ1-6, with a weak D call TRBD1 (5 bases). CDR3 length equals 15 residues. The germline V and J ends were trimmed by 3 bases and 7 bases, with 13 bases remaining between them. Germline values: CDR1 LNHNV, CDR2 YYDKDF (reference sequence). The CDR3 DNA sequence: TGTGCCACCAGCAGCCTAGGGACGGCGAATTCACCCCTCCACTTT. It is translated as CATSSLGTANSPLHF. Using reference TRBV15 and TRBJ1-6 for the parts outside the CDR3, the full variable domain is DAMVIQNPRYQVTQFGKPVTLSCSQTLNHNVMYWYQQKSSQAPKLLFHYYDKDFNNEADTPDNFQSRRPNTSFCFLDIRSPGLGDTAMYLCATSSLGTANSPLHFGNGTRLTVT.

This chain links TRBV5-1 with TRBJ2-7; 9 bases are a match to TRBD1. J gave up 1 base and V 4 bases, and 6 bases lay outside the gene matches. Germline assignment: CDR1 SGHRS and CDR2 YFSETQ. This CDR3 contains 15 residues. CDR3 bases: TGCGCCAGCAGCAGACAGGGGGTCGGATCCTACGAGCAGTACTTC. Translating it yields CASSRQGVGSYEQYF.

This clonotype occurred many times. The chain combines TRBV7-9 with TRBJ2-5; TRBD2 is a possible D gene (5 bases). Germline CDR1 is SEHNR and CDR2 is FQNEAQ (reference sequence). The CDR3 totals 14 residues. Trimming took off 1 base at V and 2 bases at J, with 8 bases between the two ends. The CDR3 here is CASSLVSAQETQYF. The CDR3 nucleotides read TGTGCCAGCAGCTTAGTTAGCGCTCAAGAGACCCAGTACTTC.

This clonotype was counted many times. The V gene is TRBV7-8, the J gene TRBJ1-2; D remains unclear. Looked up from germline, CDR1 is SGHVS and CDR2 is FQNEAQ. There are 12 residues in the CDR3. Trimming took off 5 bases at V and 8 bases at J, with 12 bases between the two ends. Here the CDR3 DNA reads TGTGCCAGCAGCCCTTTTCCTGGGGGCTACACCTTC. Protein: CASSPFPGGYTF.

There are many counts of this clonotype. V and J are TRBV6-1 and TRBJ2-5; D is uncertain. Germline V gene lookup returns CDR1 MNHNS and CDR2 SASEGT. The CDR3 is made up of 13 amino acids. The V end lost 6 bases, the J end lost 2 bases, and 10 bases lay between the germline ends. CDR3 loop: CASSMVSQETQYF. In DNA, the CDR3 is TGTGCCAGCAGCATGGTTTCTCAAGAGACCCAGTACTTC.

This clonotype was counted many times. The genes are TRBV12-3 or TRBV12-4 and TRBJ1-1, with D unclear. Deletions cut 5 bases from V and 4 bases from J, with 8 bases between. The CDR3 loop spans 12 amino acids. The CDR3 protein is CASSPLGTEAFF. CDR3 in DNA: TGTGCCAGCAGTCCGCTGGGCACTGAAGCTTTCTTT.

This clonotype was seen ten or more times. This rearrangement joins TRBV20-1 to TRBJ1-1; D not resolved. V was cut by 1 base and J by 5 bases, with 5 bases left in between. CDR3 length equals 11 residues. Germline V lookup: CDR1 DFQATT, CDR2 SNEGSKA (reference sequence). CDR3 nucleotide sequence: TGCAGTGCTAGAGGGAGAACTGAAGCTTTCTTT. This codes for CSARGRTEAFF.

This clonotype was seen ten or more times. The J gene is TRBJ2-3, the V gene TRBV24-1; 8 bases align to TRBD1. Germline V gives CDR1 KGHDR, CDR2 SFDVKD. The CDR3 is 18 amino acids. Trimming removed 4 bases from V and 0 bases from J; junction bases left unmatched: 11. The CDR3: CATSDPHPGQASTDTQYF. CDR3 sequence (DNA): TGTGCCACCAGTGACCCTCATCCGGGACAGGCTAGCACAGATACGCAGTATTTT.

This clonotype occurred a few times. The gene calls are TRBV7-2 and TRBJ1-2; TRBD1 matches at 7 bases. The CDR3 covers 17 residues. Germline assignment: CDR1 SGHTA and CDR2 FQGNSA. Trimming at V came to 1 base and at J to 0 bases, leaving 8 bases not matched to a gene. CDR3 nucleotide sequence: TGTGCCAGCAGCTTAGGGTCGGACAGGTTTGCTAACTATGGCTACACCTTC. Residues: CASSLGSDRFANYGYTF.

This chain uses TRBV2 with TRBJ2-5; D gene ambiguous. The ends were cut back, 6 bases at V and 5 bases at J, with 13 bases in the middle. The CDR3 contains 13 residues. Per germline, CDR1 SNHLY and CDR2 FYNNEI. CDR3: CASSLGLAETQYF. The CDR3 nucleotides read TGTGCCAGCAGCCTTGGTCTGGCGGAGACCCAGTACTTC.

This clonotype was counted at least ten times. The chain employs TRBV2 and TRBJ2-7, with 7 bases lining up with TRBD1. The germline gives CDR1 SNHLY, CDR2 FYNNEI. V was pared by 6 bases and J by 2 bases, with 7 bases of the junction left unmatched. This CDR3 has 14 amino acids. This CDR3 is CASRGQQTTYEQYF. The CDR3 DNA is TGTGCCAGCAGGGGACAGCAAACAACCTACGAGCAGTACTTC.

This clonotype was picked up many times. The V and J genes are TRBV7-2 and TRBJ1-2, with D maybe TRBD1 (5 bases). This CDR3 region has 16 residues. The V gene's germline CDR1 is SGHTA and CDR2 FQGNSA. V lost 6 bases and J 1 base, leaving 18 bases between the germline ends. CDR3 in DNA: TGTGCCAGCAGAGGGGTGCAGTCCTTTCATAACTATGGCTACACCTTC. Translating gives CASRGVQSFHNYGYTF.

As to this clonotype: This could be a read error, since a much larger clone is one nucleotide away. This chain uses TRBV7-2 with TRBJ1-6; D may be TRBD1 (6 bases). CDR3 length equals 16 residues. Germline CDR1 reads SGHTA; CDR2 reads FQGNSA. CDR3 amino acids: CASSPAPQGYNSPPHF. The CDR3 DNA reads as TGTGCCAGCAGCCCGGCCCCGCAGGGGTATAATTCACCCCCCCACTTT.

The chain carries TRBV20-1 and TRBJ2-2, with no clear D. V was trimmed by 1 base and J by 1 base, leaving 7 bases between them. Per the germline V gene, CDR1 is DFQATT and CDR2 is SNEGSKA (reference sequence). The CDR3 is 14 amino acids. CDR3 amino acids: CSARVSRNTGELFF. The CDR3 bases are TGCAGTGCTAGAGTTTCTAGGAACACCGGGGAGCTGTTTTTT.

This clonotype was observed a handful of times. The V gene is TRBV27, the J gene TRBJ2-1, with 11 bases aligning to TRBD2. Trimming at V came to 5 bases and at J to 8 bases, leaving 5 bases not matched to a gene. CDR1 MNHEY and CDR2 SMNVEV come from the germline V gene (reference sequence). The CDR3 runs to 14 residues. The CDR3 spells CASSLAGGIHEQFF. The CDR3 DNA follows: TGTGCCAGCAGTCTAGCGGGAGGTATCCATGAGCAGTTCTTC.

This clonotype occurred a few times. The chain couples TRBV5-1 to TRBJ1-1; no definite D call. V was clipped by 3 bases and J by 3 bases, with 15 bases between them. The CDR3 totals 15 residues. Germline loops: CDR1 SGHRS, CDR2 YFSETQ. The CDR3 DNA reads TGCGCCAGCAGCTCGCGGGCGGGGAGGGACACTGAAGCTTTCTTT. It yields the protein CASSSRAGRDTEAFF.

The V and J genes are TRBV27 and TRBJ2-6; D remains unclear. CDR1 is MNHEY and CDR2 is SMNVEV in the germline V gene (reference sequence). The CDR3 consists of 14 residues. Between the trimmed V and J ends, which lost 5 bases and 2 bases, there was a span of 7 bases. CDR3 nucleotides: TGTGCCAGCAGTCCCGAAACTGGGGCCAACGTCCTGACTTTC. Its protein product is CASSPETGANVLTF.

This clonotype appeared many times. CDR3 sequence reads: CASSFSNTEAFF. Here the CDR3 DNA reads TGTGCCAGCAGTTTTTCGAACACTGAAGCTTTCTTT. The rearrangement links TRBV12-3 or TRBV12-4 to TRBJ1-1; D gene uncertain. This CDR3 has 12 amino acids. V lost 3 bases and J lost 1, with 3 bases in between.

This clonotype was counted only a few times. The gene calls are TRBV20-1 and TRBJ2-5, with 8 bases lining up with TRBD2. The V gene end was trimmed by 5 bases and the J gene end by 2 bases; junction bases not matched to a gene: 7. The CDR3 is 14 amino acids. The germline V gene encodes CDR1 DFQATT and CDR2 SNEGSKA (reference sequence). The CDR3, as DNA: TGCAGTGCTGACAGCCGGGGGGGACAAGAGACCCAGTACTTC. Translation: CSADSRGGQETQYF.

This clonotype has more than one count but fewer than ten. This chain joins TRBV29-1 and TRBJ2-4, with D unclear. The CDR3 runs to 12 residues. Trimming stripped 6 bases from V and 5 bases from J, with 11 bases between. Germline CDR1 SQVTM, CDR2 ANQGSEA. The CDR3 coding sequence is TGCAGCGTGAACCAGTGGGAAAACATTCAGTACTTC. Residues: CSVNQWENIQYF.

This clonotype occurred many times. The chain couples TRBV20-1 to TRBJ2-1; maybe TRBD2 (5 bases). The CDR3 runs 15 residues. The germline V gene has CDR1 DFQATT and CDR2 SNEGSKA (reference sequence). V dropped 1 base and J dropped 0 bases, with 10 bases sitting between them. The CDR3 here is CSARGWRSSYNEQFF. The CDR3 DNA follows: TGCAGTGCTAGAGGTTGGAGGAGCTCCTACAATGAGCAGTTCTTC.